The subject of this entry is one T cell receptor beta chain. Its antigen is not identified. Other nucleotide sequences from this sample produce the same CDR3. Each sample's TCRB immunosequencing used 450 to 650 nanograms of biopsy DNA. TCRdb's copy holds only in-frame clones and misses some; the assay was immunoSEQ multiplex PCR. The sample has approximately 17,000 clones, approximately 86% seen once. Unmatched junction bases numbered 5, after V lost 0 bases and J lost 1 base. The CDR3 is 16 amino acids. From germline, CDR1 is LGHNA and CDR2 YNFKEQ. These data belong to a study of T cell repertoires in ileal Crohn's disease. Study-level points and caveats: All patients with clonality above 26.8% had endoscopic recurrence. Active smokers at surgery had more clonal expansions than non-smokers.

This TCR came from an adult with Crohn's disease. This chain joins TRBV4-2 and TRBJ2-7, with TRBD2 identical over 8 bases. The specimen was ileal tissue. CDR3 residues: CASSQDPGTSSYEQYF. For the CDR3, the DNA is TGTGCCAGCAGCCAAGACCCCGGGACTAGTTCCTACGAGCAGTACTTC.